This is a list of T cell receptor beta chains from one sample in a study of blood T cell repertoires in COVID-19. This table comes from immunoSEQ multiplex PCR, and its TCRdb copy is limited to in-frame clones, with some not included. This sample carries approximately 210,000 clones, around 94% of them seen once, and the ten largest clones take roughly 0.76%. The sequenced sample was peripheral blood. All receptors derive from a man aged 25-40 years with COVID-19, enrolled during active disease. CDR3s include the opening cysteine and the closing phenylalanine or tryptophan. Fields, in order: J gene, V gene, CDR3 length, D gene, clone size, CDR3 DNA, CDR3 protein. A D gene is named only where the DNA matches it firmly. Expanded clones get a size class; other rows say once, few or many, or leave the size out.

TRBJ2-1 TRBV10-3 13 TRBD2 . TGTGCCATTAGCGGGGGGGAATGGGATGAGCAGTTCTTC CAISGGEWDEQFF
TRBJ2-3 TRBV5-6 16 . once TGTGCCAGCAGCTTGGCAGGCGGGGTCGGCACAGATACGCAGTATTTT CASSLAGGVGTDTQYF
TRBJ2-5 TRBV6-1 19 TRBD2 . TGTGCCAGCAGTGCTACACAGCTTCCGGGACTAGCGGGGAAAGAGACCCAGTACTTC CASSATQLPGLAGKETQYF
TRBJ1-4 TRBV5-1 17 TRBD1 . TGCGCCAGCAGCTTGGCCGGGCAGGGGGCAGCTAATGAAAAACTGTTTTTT CASSLAGQGAANEKLFF
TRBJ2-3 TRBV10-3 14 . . TGTGCCATCAGTGAGTCCCGGAGCCCAGATACGCAGTATTTT CAISESRSPDTQYF
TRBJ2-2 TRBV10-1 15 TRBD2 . TGCGCCAGCAGTGCCGGGACTAGCGGGACCGGGGAGCTGTTTTTT CASSAGTSGTGELFF
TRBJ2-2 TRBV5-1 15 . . TGCGCCAGCAGCCAATGGTTAACAGTCACCGGGGAGCTGTTTTTT CASSQWLTVTGELFF
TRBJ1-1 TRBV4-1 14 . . TGCGCCAGCAGCCAAGATGGGGGGATGGCTGAAGCTTTCTTT CASSQDGGMAEAFF
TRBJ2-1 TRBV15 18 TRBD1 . TGTGCCACCAGCAGAGAACCCCCAGGGGGAAACCCCTACAATGAGCAGTTCTTC CATSREPPGGNPYNEQFF
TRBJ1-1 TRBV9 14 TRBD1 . TGTGCCAGCAGCGTAGATCCAGGGGGCACTGAAGCTTTCTTT CASSVDPGGTEAFF
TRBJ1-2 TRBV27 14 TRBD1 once TGTGCCAGCAGTTTCGACACAGGGGGTTATGGCTACACCTTC CASSFDTGGYGYTF
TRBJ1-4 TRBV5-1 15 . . TGCGCCAGCAGCTGGGGACGGAGCGGGAAGGAAAAACTGTTTTTT CASSWGRSGKEKLFF
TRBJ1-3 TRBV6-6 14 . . TGTGCCAGCAGTGGGGTGGGGCCTGGAAACACCATATATTTT CASSGVGPGNTIYF
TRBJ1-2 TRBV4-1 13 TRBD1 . TGCGCCAGCAGCCCTCATTACAGGGGGCGACTCACCTTC CASSPHYRGRLTF
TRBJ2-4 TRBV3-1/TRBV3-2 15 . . TGTGCCAGCAGCCAGGTAGGGGCGGCCAAAAACATTCAGTACTTC CASSQVGAAKNIQYF
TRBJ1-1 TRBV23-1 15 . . TGCGCCAGCAGTCACGCGACAGCGTTGAACACTGAAGCTTTCTTT CASSHATALNTEAFF
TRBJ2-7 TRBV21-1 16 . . TGTGCCAGCAGCAAAGAGGGGACAGGGTCCCCTTACGAGCAGTACTTC CASSKEGTGSPYEQYF
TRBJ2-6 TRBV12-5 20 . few TGTGCTAGTGGTTTGGCAAGGGGAGGCGTCGGCAACTCTGGGGCCAACGTCCTGACTTTC CASGLARGGVGNSGANVLTF
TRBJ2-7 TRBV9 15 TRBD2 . TGTGCCAGCAGCGTAGGCGAGCGGGGGGCCTACGAGCAGTACTTC CASSVGERGAYEQYF
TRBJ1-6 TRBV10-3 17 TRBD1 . TGTGCCATCAGTGAGGGACAGGGTGTGTCCTATAATTCACCCCTCCACTTT CAISEGQGVSYNSPLHF
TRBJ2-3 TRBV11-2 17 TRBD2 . TGTGCCAGCAGTTCAACGGGGCGGGGGGCTAGCACAGATACGCAGTATTTT CASSSTGRGASTDTQYF
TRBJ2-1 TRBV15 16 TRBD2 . TGTGCCACCAGCAGAGGGGGCGGGGGGCTCTACAATGAGCAGTTCTTC CATSRGGGGLYNEQFF
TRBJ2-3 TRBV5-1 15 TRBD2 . TGCGCCAGCAGCTCCCGACTAGCGATTACAGATACGCAGTATTTT CASSSRLAITDTQYF
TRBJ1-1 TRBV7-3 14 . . TGTGCCAGCAGCCTCCAGGGTCTGAACACTGAAGCTTTCTTT CASSLQGLNTEAFF
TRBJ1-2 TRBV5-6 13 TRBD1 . TGTGCCAGCAGCCTAGACAGGGGGCTCGGCTACACCTTC CASSLDRGLGYTF
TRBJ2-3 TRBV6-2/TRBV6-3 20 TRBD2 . TGTGCCAGCAGTTACGGAGGCGGTCTAGCGGGGGGGCCTCTGACAGATACGCAGTATTTT CASSYGGGLAGGPLTDTQYF
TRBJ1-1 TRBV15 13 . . TGTGCCACCAGCAGCGAGACCGGGACTAAAGCTTTCTTT CATSSETGTKAFF
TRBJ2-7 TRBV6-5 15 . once TGTGCCAGCAGTTACTTTCCGGGGAAAGGGTACGAGCAGTACTTC CASSYFPGKGYEQYF
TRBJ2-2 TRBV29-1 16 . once TGCAGCGTTGAAGCGGCAGGGAAATTCAACACCGGGGAGCTGTTTTTT CSVEAAGKFNTGELFF
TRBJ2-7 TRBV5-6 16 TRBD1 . TGTGCCAGCAGCTTTGGGGGAGGGACAGGGCCATACGAGCAGTACTTC CASSFGGGTGPYEQYF